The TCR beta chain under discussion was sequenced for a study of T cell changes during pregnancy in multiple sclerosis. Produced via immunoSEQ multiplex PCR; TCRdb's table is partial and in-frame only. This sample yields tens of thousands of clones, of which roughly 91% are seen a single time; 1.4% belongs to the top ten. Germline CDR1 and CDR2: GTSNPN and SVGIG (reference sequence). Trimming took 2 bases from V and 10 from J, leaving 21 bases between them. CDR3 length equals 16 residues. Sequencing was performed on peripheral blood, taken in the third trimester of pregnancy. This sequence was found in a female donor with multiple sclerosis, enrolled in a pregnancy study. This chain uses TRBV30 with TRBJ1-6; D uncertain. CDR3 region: CAWSLGAAGLRSPLHF. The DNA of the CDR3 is TGTGCCTGGAGTCTAGGAGCCGCGGGCCTACGGTCACCCCTCCACTTT.